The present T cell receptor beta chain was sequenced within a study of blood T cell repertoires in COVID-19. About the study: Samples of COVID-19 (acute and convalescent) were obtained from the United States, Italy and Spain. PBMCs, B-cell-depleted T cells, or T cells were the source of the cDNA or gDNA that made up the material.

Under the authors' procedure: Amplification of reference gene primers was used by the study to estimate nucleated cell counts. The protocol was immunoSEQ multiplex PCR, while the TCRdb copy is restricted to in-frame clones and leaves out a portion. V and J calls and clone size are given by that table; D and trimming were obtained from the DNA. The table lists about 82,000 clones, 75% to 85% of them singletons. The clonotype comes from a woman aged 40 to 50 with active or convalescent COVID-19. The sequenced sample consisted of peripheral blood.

The CDR3 DNA is TGTGCCAGCAGCACCGTGGGGGGAGGCAATTCACCCCTCCACTTT. Translation: CASSTVGGGNSPLHF. This rearrangement joins TRBV5-4 to TRBJ1-6; TRBD1 might be the D (5 bases). Germline V lookup: CDR1 SGHNT, CDR2 YYREEE (reference sequence). Trimming took off 4 bases at V and 7 bases at J, with 15 bases between the two ends. CDR3 length: 15 residues.